In this sample, the clone carrying this T cell receptor (beta chain) turned up a few times. Its antigen is unidentified. These data are taken from a study of T-cell memory formation after mild COVID-19. Study in general: Largely donor-specific TCR clusters were found. Notes on the study in general: There was no confirmation that second-wave clones peaking on day 37 were SARS-CoV-2 specific.

TCRdb ran MiXCR on the 5' RACE reads and lists one entry per CDR3 protein. The profile covers about 470,000 distinct CDR3 sequences, with about 18% appearing a single time and more than 9% taken by the ten largest. Germline values: CDR1 SEHNR, CDR2 FQNEAQ (reference sequence). Between the trimmed V and J ends, which lost 0 bases and 7 bases, there was a span of 12 bases. The CDR3 extends over 14 amino acids. The sample comprised PBMCs or a T cell subset sorted from them (not recorded which). The TCR was taken from an adult woman who had mild COVID-19 (a few samples of this study predate the infection). Cell type and time point are not known. This rearrangement joins TRBV7-9 to TRBJ1-2; D is undetermined. CDR3 sequence reads: CASSLAAVTLGYTF. The CDR3 DNA reads as TGTGCCAGCAGCTTAGCAGCAGTGACTCTTGGCTACACCTTC.